Each of the 26 T cell receptor beta chains below was sequenced from the same sample in a study of beta chain features in type 1 diabetes. Since all of the isolated RNA was reverse transcribed, expressed TCRB transcripts were what got sequenced. This table comes from immunoSEQ multiplex PCR, and its TCRdb copy is limited to in-frame clones, with some not included. The table includes roughly 500,000 clones, about 10% detected once. The material sequenced was naive CD4+ T cells from blood. The receptor source for this set is a young woman in good health.

The chain couples TRBV2 to TRBJ1-5; tentatively, D is TRBD1 (5 bases). Trimming took off 5 bases at V and 7 bases at J, with 18 bases between the two ends. Germline CDR1 is SNHLY and CDR2 is FYNNEI. There are 15 residues in the CDR3. CDR3 sequence: CASSRDRGAKQPQHF. The CDR3 region has the DNA TGTGCCAGCAGTCGGGACCGGGGTGCGAAACAGCCCCAGCATTTT.

The chain employs TRBV25-1 and TRBJ2-1, with a weak D call TRBD2 (5 bases). This CDR3 region has 15 residues. Per germline, CDR1 MGHDK and CDR2 SYGVNS. The germline V and J ends were trimmed by 3 bases and 7 bases, with 16 bases remaining between them. CDR3 loop: CASSESLAWVNEQFF. The CDR3 nucleotides are TGTGCCAGCAGTGAGTCCCTAGCCTGGGTAAATGAGCAGTTCTTC.

This clone has a handful of counts. The rearrangement links TRBV7-2 to TRBJ2-1; TRBD2 aligns across 14 bases. Trimming at V came to 2 bases and at J to 4 bases, leaving 4 bases not matched to a gene. This CDR3 contains 17 residues. Looked up from germline, CDR1 is SGHTA and CDR2 is FQGNSA. The chain's CDR3 is CASSLRGTSGSYNEQFF. The CDR3 nucleotides read TGTGCCAGCAGCTTAAGGGGGACTAGCGGGAGTTACAATGAGCAGTTCTTC. The complete variable domain, with remaining parts taken from reference TRBV7-2 and TRBJ2-1, reads GAGVSQSPSNKVTEKGKDVELRCDPISGHTALYWYRQSLGQGLEFLIYFQGNSAPDKSGLPSDRFSAERTGGSVSTLTIQRTQQEDSAVYLCASSLRGTSGSYNEQFFGPGTRLTVL.

V and J are TRBV27 and TRBJ1-4; TRBD1 matches at 7 bases. This CDR3 is 14 amino acids long. Germline CDR1 MNHEY, CDR2 SMNVEV (reference sequence). V shed 6 bases, J shed 5 bases, and the junction held 6 bases outside the gene matches. The CDR3 protein is CASRATGLNEKLFF. CDR3 coding DNA: TGTGCCAGCAGAGCGACAGGGCTGAATGAAAAACTGTTTTTT. Using reference TRBV27 and TRBJ1-4 for the parts outside the CDR3, the full variable domain is EAQVTQNPRYLITVTGKKLTVTCSQNMNHEYMSWYRQDPGLGLRQIYYSMNVEVTDKGDVPEGYKVSRKEKRNFPLILESPSPNQTSLYFCASRATGLNEKLFFGSGTQLSVL.

The V gene is TRBV6-5, the J gene TRBJ2-3; no definite D call. Trimming stripped 7 bases from V and 2 bases from J, with 13 bases between. Germline values: CDR1 MNHEY, CDR2 SVGAGI. The length of the CDR3 is 14 residues. The chain's CDR3 is CASTPPGPTDTQYF. In nucleotides, the CDR3 is TGTGCCAGCACTCCCCCGGGCCCCACAGATACGCAGTATTTT.

The chain has TRBV9 and TRBJ2-7, with a weak D call TRBD1 (6 bases). Trimming took 1 base from V and 6 from J, leaving 14 bases between them. CDR3 length: 14 amino acids. The germline V gene has CDR1 SGDLS and CDR2 YYNGEE. The CDR3 nucleotides read TGTGCCAGCAGCGTAACGACAGGATCGGGCGAGCAGTACTTC. Protein sequence: CASSVTTGSGEQYF.

The V call is TRBV7-2, the J call TRBJ1-1; no definite D call. The CDR3 has 12 amino acids. The V end was cut by 1 base, the J end by 4 bases, with 4 bases between. Germline CDR1 and CDR2: SGHTA and FQGNSA. Here the CDR3 reads CASSLVATEAFF. The CDR3 nucleotides read TGTGCCAGCAGCTTAGTGGCCACTGAAGCTTTCTTT.

The V call is TRBV6-5, the J call TRBJ2-1, with 8 nucleotides matching TRBD1. Germline V gives CDR1 MNHEY, CDR2 SVGAGI. This CDR3 has 15 residues. The junction had 6 bases not matched to a gene; V was cut back by 6 bases and J by 2 bases. The CDR3 region is CASRPDRGPYNEQFF. In DNA form, the CDR3 reads TGTGCCAGCAGACCCGACAGGGGTCCCTACAATGAGCAGTTCTTC.

The chain has TRBV18 and TRBJ2-3; D remains ambiguous. Trimming pared 2 bases from V and 6 bases from J, leaving 3 bases between. The CDR3 extends over 11 amino acids. Germline CDR1 and CDR2: KGHSH and LQKENI. The DNA for the CDR3 is TGTGCCAGCTCACCAGGGGATACGCAGTATTTT. Amino acids: CASSPGDTQYF.

This clone was observed a few times. Other DNA variants within this sample encode the same CDR3. The chain links TRBV5-1 to TRBJ2-4, with D hard to call. V shed 4 bases and J shed 8 bases, with 16 bases lying between them. This CDR3 comprises 14 residues. Per the germline V gene, CDR1 is SGHRS and CDR2 is YFSETQ. The DNA for the CDR3 is TGCGCCAGCAGCCCCCGGCCGGGTGGTGACATTCAGTACTTC. Translation gives CASSPRPGGDIQYF.

There are a few counts of this clone. The V and J genes are TRBV7-8 and TRBJ2-1; 8 bases align to TRBD2. This CDR3 spans 21 amino acids. Germline CDR1 is SGHVS and CDR2 is FQNEAQ. Germline trimming cut 1 base from V and 0 bases from J; bases unmatched to any gene: 17. The CDR3 DNA sequence: TGTGCCAGCAGCTTAGGGATGGCGGGACTAGACTACTGGTTCTCCTACAATGAGCAGTTCTTC. Its protein product is CASSLGMAGLDYWFSYNEQFF.

This clone was picked up one time. V and J are TRBV19 and TRBJ1-5, with a possible D match to TRBD1 (5 bases). The V end lost 7 bases, the J end lost 5 bases, and 18 bases lay between the germline ends. CDR3 length equals 15 residues. Germline CDR1 reads LNHDA; CDR2 reads SQIVND (reference sequence). CDR3 protein: CASILRGPIYQPQHF. CDR3 nucleotide sequence: TGTGCCAGTATCCTACGGGGCCCGATATATCAGCCCCAGCATTTT.

In this sample, this clone turned up a few times. The chain has TRBV29-1 and TRBJ1-2, with unresolved D. The CDR3 sequence is 11 residues long. In germline, CDR1 is SQVTM, CDR2 ANQGSEA. V lost 5 bases and J lost 6, with 10 bases in between. Here the CDR3 reads CSVSGRDGYTF. CDR3 DNA: TGCAGCGTTTCAGGTCGTGATGGCTACACCTTC.

This clone has a handful of counts. The genes are TRBV2 and TRBJ2-2; a weak D match, TRBD1 (5 bases). There are 15 residues in the CDR3. CDR1 and CDR2 (germline): SNHLY, FYNNEI. V was pared by 7 bases and J by 0 bases, with 12 bases between. CDR3 bases: TGTGCCAGCAAGGTACAGGATACGAACACCGGGGAGCTGTTTTTT. Residues: CASKVQDTNTGELFF.

The chain recombines TRBV29-1 with TRBJ2-5; TRBD1 matches 7 bases. There are 14 residues in the CDR3. The trim removed 4 bases at V and 2 bases at J, leaving 7 bases unmatched. Germline CDR1 SQVTM, CDR2 ANQGSEA. The CDR3 nucleotides are TGCAGCGTTGGACAGGGCCTCCTACAAGAGACCCAGTACTTC. This translates into CSVGQGLLQETQYF.

This clone was found a few times. The rearrangement uses TRBV10-3 and TRBJ2-7; D is undetermined. This CDR3 comprises 12 residues. Germline V gene data show CDR1 as ENHRY and CDR2 as SYGVKD. V was clipped by 3 bases and J by 7 bases, with 10 bases between them. The CDR3 is CAISDYGFEQYV. CDR3 DNA sequence: TGTGCCATCAGTGACTATGGGTTTGAGCAGTACGTC.

This clone has more than one count but fewer than ten. This chain joins TRBV29-1 and TRBJ2-2; 9 bases fit TRBD1. With V trimmed by 8 bases and J by 7 bases, 8 bases remained unmatched. Germline-derived CDR1 and CDR2 are SQVTM and ANQGSEA. The CDR3 sequence is 13 residues long. CDR3 loop: CSSGTGYFGELFF. CDR3 in DNA: TGCAGCTCCGGGACAGGGTATTTCGGGGAGCTGTTTTTT.

This chain uses TRBV7-9 with TRBJ1-2; 8 positions agree with TRBD1. The CDR3 loop spans 13 amino acids. V was clipped by 5 bases and J by 6 bases; unmatched bases: 5. Per germline, CDR1 SEHNR and CDR2 FQNEAQ (reference sequence). Here the CDR3 DNA reads TGTGCCAGCAGCCCCCAGACAGGGGATGGCTACACCTTC. Translating gives CASSPQTGDGYTF.

This rearrangement joins TRBV9 to TRBJ2-3; D is perhaps TRBD1 or TRBD2 (5 bases each). The CDR3 runs to 18 residues. Germline assignment: CDR1 SGDLS and CDR2 YYNGEE. V lost 0 bases and J 0 bases, leaving 17 bases between the germline ends. The CDR3 reads CASSVVGGGPASTDTQYF. As DNA, the CDR3 is TGTGCCAGCAGCGTAGTAGGTGGGGGTCCGGCTAGCACAGATACGCAGTATTTT.

The V gene is TRBV27, the J gene TRBJ2-7; D gene ambiguous. There are 13 residues in the CDR3. Trimming removed 6 bases from V and 0 bases from J, with 9 bases in between. CDR1 is MNHEY, CDR2 SMNVEV, per germline (reference sequence). The CDR3 region has the DNA TGTGCCAGCAGCTTCTACCCCTCCTACGAGCAGTACTTC. It yields the protein CASSFYPSYEQYF.

The chain joins TRBV10-3 to TRBJ1-4; TRBD1 matches at 7 bases. The J segment lost 7 bases and the V segment lost 6 bases, leaving 8 bases of the junction unmatched. Germline lookup yields CDR1 ENHRY and CDR2 SYGVKD. The CDR3 spans 14 residues. CDR3 sequence reads: CAIRAGTEGEKLFF. As DNA, the CDR3 is TGTGCCATCAGGGCCGGGACAGAGGGTGAAAAACTGTTTTTT.

In this sample, this clone turned up a few times. The chain uses TRBV9 and TRBJ2-3; tentatively, D is TRBD1 (6 bases). V was clipped by 0 bases and J by 7 bases, with 15 bases between them. The CDR3 covers 15 residues. Germline V CDR1 and CDR2: SGDLS, YYNGEE. The CDR3 coding sequence is TGTGCCAGCAGCGTAGCCCCAAGGACAGAGAATACGCAGTATTTT. Protein sequence: CASSVAPRTENTQYF.

This clone was found a few times. This chain links TRBV7-9 with TRBJ2-7, with 10 bases lining up with TRBD2. Germline V lookup: CDR1 SEHNR, CDR2 FQNEAQ (reference sequence). Trimming at V came to 5 bases and at J to 3 bases, leaving 4 bases not matched to a gene. The CDR3 length is 14 residues. The CDR3 is CASSEREGRYEQYF. The DNA for the CDR3 is TGTGCCAGCAGCGAGCGGGAGGGCCGCTACGAGCAGTACTTC.

The chain joins TRBV7-9 to TRBJ1-1; possible D gene TRBD1, 6 bases. V was shortened by 2 bases and J by 3 bases, with 10 bases between the two germline ends. In germline, CDR1 is SEHNR, CDR2 FQNEAQ (reference sequence). The CDR3 covers 14 residues. The CDR3 reads CASSLRGRDTEAFF. The CDR3 bases are TGTGCCAGCAGCTTACGGGGGCGTGACACTGAAGCTTTCTTT.

This clone showed up just a few times. The chain employs TRBV7-2 and TRBJ2-5; D is undetermined. In germline, CDR1 is SGHTA, CDR2 FQGNSA. Trimming removed 3 bases at V and 5 bases at J, with 7 bases between. CDR3 length: 12 amino acids. The chain's CDR3 is CASSFGVETQYF. CDR3 bases: TGTGCCAGCAGCTTTGGTGTGGAGACCCAGTACTTC.

There are a few counts of this clone. The chain is built from TRBV15 and TRBJ2-7; D gene ambiguous. Germline assignment: CDR1 LNHNV and CDR2 YYDKDF (reference sequence). V gave up 0 bases and J gave up 12 bases, with 15 bases separating them. The CDR3 extends over 13 amino acids. CDR3 nucleotide sequence: TGTGCCACCAGCAGAGATCGTCGGGTGTTTCTGTACTTC. This sequence encodes CATSRDRRVFLYF.